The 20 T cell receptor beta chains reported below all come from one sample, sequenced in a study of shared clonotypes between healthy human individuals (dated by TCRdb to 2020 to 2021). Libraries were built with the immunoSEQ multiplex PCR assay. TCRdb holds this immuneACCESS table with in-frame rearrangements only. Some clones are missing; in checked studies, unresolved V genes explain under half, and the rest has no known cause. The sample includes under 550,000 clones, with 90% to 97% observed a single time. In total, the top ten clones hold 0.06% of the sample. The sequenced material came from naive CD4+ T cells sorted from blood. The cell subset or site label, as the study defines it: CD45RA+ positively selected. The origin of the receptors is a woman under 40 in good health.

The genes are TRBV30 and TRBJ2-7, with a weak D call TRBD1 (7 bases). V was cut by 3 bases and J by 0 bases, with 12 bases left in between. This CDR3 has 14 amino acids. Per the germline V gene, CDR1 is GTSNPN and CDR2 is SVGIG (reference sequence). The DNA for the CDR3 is TGTGCCTGGAGGGAGGGACAGACCTCCTACGAGCAGTACTTC. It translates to CAWREGQTSYEQYF.

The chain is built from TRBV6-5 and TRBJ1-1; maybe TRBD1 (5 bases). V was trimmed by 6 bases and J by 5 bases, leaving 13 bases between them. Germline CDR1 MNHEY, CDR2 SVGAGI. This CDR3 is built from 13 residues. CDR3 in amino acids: CASRTREVTEAFF. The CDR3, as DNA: TGTGCCAGCAGAACCAGGGAAGTGACTGAAGCTTTCTTT.

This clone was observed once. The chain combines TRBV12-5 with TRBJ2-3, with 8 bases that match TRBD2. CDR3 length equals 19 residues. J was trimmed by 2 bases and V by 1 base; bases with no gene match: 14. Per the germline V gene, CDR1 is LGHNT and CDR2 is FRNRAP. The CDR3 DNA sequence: TGTGCTAGTGGTTTGGACGTACTAAGCGGGAGACCTCTCACAGATACGCAGTATTTT. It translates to CASGLDVLSGRPLTDTQYF.

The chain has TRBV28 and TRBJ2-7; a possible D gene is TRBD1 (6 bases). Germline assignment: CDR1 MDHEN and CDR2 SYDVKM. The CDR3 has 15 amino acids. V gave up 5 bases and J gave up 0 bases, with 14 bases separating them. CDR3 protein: CASSPITGSSYEQYF. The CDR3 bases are TGTGCCAGCAGTCCGATCACAGGGTCCTCCTACGAGCAGTACTTC. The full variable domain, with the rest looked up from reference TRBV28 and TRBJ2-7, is DVKVTQSSRYLVKRTGEKVFLECVQDMDHENMFWYRQDPGLGLRLIYFSYDVKMKEKGDIPEGYSVSREKKERFSLILESASTNQTSMYLCASSPITGSSYEQYFGPGTRLTVT.

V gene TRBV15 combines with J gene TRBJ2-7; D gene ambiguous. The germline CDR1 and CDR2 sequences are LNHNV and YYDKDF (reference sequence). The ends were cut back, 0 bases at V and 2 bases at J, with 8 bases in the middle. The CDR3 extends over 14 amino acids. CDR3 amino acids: CATSREGPPYEQYF. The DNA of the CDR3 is TGTGCCACCAGCAGAGAAGGCCCCCCCTACGAGCAGTACTTC.

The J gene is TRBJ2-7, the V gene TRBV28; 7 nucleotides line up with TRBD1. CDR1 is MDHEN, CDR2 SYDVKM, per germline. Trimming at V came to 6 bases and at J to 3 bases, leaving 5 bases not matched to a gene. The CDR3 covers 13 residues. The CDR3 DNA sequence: TGTGCCAGCAGACAGGGGCGCGACTACGAGCAGTACTTC. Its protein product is CASRQGRDYEQYF.

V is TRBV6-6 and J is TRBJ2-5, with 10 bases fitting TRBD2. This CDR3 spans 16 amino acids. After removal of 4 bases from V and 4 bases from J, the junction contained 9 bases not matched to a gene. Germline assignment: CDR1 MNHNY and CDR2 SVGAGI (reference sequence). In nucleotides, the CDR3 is TGTGCCAGCAGTTTTCGGCTAGCGGGAGTTGTAGAGACCCAGTACTTC. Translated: CASSFRLAGVVETQYF.

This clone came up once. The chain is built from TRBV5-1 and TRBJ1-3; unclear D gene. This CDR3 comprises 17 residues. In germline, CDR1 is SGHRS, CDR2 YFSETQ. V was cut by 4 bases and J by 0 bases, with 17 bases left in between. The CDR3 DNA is TGCGCCAGCAGCCCCGGATCGACACCTCCCTCTGGAAACACCATATATTTT. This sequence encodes CASSPGSTPPSGNTIYF.

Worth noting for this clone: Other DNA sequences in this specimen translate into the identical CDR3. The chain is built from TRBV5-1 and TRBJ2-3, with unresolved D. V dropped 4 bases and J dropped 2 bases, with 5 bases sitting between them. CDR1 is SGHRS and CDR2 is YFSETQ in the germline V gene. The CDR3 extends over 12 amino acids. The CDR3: CASSLTTDTQYF. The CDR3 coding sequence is TGCGCCAGCAGCCTGACCACAGATACGCAGTATTTT.

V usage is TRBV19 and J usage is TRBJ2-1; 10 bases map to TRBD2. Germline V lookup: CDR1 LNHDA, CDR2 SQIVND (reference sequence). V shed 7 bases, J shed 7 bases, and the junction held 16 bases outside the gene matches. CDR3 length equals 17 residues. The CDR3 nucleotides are TGTGCCAGTATTTCCCCCCCCAGCGGGAGGGCCAAGAATGAGCAGTTCTTC. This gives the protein CASISPPSGRAKNEQFF. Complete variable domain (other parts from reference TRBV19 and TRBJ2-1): DGGITQSPKYLFRKEGQNVTLSCEQNLNHDAMYWYRQDPGQGLRLIYYSQIVNDFQKGDIAEGYSVSREKKESFPLTVTSAQKNPTAFYLCASISPPSGRAKNEQFFGPGTRLTVL.

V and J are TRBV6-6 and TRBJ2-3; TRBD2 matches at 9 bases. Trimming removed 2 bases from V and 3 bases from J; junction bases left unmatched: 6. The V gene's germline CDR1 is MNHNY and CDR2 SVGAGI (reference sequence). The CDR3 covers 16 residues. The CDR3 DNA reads TGTGCCAGCAGTTACGCCGTTAGCGGGAGAACAGATACGCAGTATTTT. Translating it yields CASSYAVSGRTDTQYF.

This CDR3 is CASSFQGHEQYF. The CDR3 region has the DNA TGTGCCAGCAGTTTCCAGGGGCACGAGCAGTACTTC. The chain recombines TRBV28 with TRBJ2-7, with a tentative D call TRBD1 (6 bases). V was clipped by 3 bases and J by 5 bases, with 8 bases between them. This CDR3 is 12 amino acids long. Germline assignment: CDR1 MDHEN and CDR2 SYDVKM.

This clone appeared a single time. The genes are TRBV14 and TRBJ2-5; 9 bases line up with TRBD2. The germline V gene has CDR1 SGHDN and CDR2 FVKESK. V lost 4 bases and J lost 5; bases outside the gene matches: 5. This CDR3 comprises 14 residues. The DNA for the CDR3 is TGTGCCAGCAGCCCAGCGGGAGGCTGGGAGACCCAGTACTTC. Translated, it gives CASSPAGGWETQYF.

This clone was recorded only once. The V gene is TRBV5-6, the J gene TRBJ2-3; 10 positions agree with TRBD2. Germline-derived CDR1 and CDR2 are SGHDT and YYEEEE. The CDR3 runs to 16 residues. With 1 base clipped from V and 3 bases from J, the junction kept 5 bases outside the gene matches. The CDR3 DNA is TGTGCCAGCAGCTTGTATCTAGCGGGAGTAACAGATACGCAGTATTTT. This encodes CASSLYLAGVTDTQYF. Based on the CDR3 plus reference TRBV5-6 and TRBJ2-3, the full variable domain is DAGVTQSPTHLIKTRGQQVTLRCSPKSGHDTVSWYQQALGQGPQFIFQYYEEEERQRGNFPDRFSGHQFPNYSSELNVNALLLGDSALYLCASSLYLAGVTDTQYFGPGTRLTVL.

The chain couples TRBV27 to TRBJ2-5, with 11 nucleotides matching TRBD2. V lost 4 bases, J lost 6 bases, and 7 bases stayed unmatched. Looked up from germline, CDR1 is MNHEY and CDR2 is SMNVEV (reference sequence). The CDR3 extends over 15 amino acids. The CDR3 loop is CASSYLTSGNKTQYF. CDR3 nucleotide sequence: TGTGCCAGCAGTTACCTGACTAGCGGGAACAAGACCCAGTACTTC.

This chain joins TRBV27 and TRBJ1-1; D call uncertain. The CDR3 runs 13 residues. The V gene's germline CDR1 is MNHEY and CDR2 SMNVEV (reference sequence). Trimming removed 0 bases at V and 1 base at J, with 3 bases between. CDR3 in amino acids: CASSLSRNTEAFF. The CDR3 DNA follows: TGTGCCAGCAGTTTATCCAGGAACACTGAAGCTTTCTTT.

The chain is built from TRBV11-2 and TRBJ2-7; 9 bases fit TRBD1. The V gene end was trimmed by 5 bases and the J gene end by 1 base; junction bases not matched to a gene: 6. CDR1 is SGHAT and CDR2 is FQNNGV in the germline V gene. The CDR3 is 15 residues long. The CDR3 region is CASSIPGTGSYEQYF. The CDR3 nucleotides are TGTGCCAGCAGCATACCCGGGACAGGGTCCTACGAGCAGTACTTC. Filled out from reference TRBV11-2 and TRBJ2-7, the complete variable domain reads EAGVAQSPRYKIIEKRQSVAFWCNPISGHATLYWYQQILGQGPKLLIQFQNNGVVDDSQLPKDRFSAERLKGVDSTLKIQPAKLEDSAVYLCASSIPGTGSYEQYFGPGTRLTVT.

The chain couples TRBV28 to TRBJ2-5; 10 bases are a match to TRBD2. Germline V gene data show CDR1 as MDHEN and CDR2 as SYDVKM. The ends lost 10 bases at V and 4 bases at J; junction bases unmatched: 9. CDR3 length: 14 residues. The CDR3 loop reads CATRPGLALETQYF. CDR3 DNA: TGTGCCACCCGTCCGGGACTAGCGTTAGAGACCCAGTACTTC.

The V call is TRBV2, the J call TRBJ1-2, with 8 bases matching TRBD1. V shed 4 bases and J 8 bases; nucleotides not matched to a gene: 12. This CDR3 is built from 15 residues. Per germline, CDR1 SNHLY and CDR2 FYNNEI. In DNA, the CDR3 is TGTGCCAGCAGTGTTGTGACCGGACAGGGAGGCGGCTACACCTTC. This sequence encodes CASSVVTGQGGGYTF.

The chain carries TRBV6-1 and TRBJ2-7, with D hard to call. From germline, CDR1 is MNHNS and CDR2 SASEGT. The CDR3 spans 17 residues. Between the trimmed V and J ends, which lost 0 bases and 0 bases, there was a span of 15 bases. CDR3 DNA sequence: TGTGCCAGCAGTGAAGCTCGTGGGCTCTTGAGCTCCTACGAGCAGTACTTC. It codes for CASSEARGLLSSYEQYF.